Listed below are T cell receptor beta chains from one sample, sequenced in a study of shared clonotypes between healthy human individuals. Some clones are missing from TCRdb's copy, which holds only in-frame ones; the method was immunoSEQ multiplex PCR. The repertoire has hundreds of thousands of clones, around 79% of them found once; the top ten carry around 14%. The sample comprised PBMCs. These TCRs come from a woman in her thirties or forties in good health. Some clones in this sample may be carry-over from other donors' samples. CDR3s include the opening cysteine and the closing phenylalanine or tryptophan. A D gene is named only where the DNA matches it firmly. The size entry is marked missing in some rows and otherwise reads once, few, many or a size class.

j_call,cdr3_length,clone_size,v_call,d_call,cdr3_nt,cdr3_aa
TRBJ1-4,14,NA,TRBV6-1,NA,TGTGCCAGCACCGGACGCTCGTTAGTTGAAAAACTGTTTTTT,CASTGRSLVEKLFF
TRBJ1-2,16,NA,TRBV28,TRBD1,TGTGCCAGCAGCGATAGTTTGGGGCGACAGGGGGATGGCTACACCTTC,CASSDSLGRQGDGYTF
TRBJ2-5,15,NA,TRBV19,NA,TGTGCCAGTAGCCCCAGGGGGGGCGGAGGCGAGACCCAGTACTTC,CASSPRGGGGETQYF
TRBJ2-1,14,NA,TRBV19,TRBD2,TGTGCCAGTACTAGCGGGAGTCGGACCAATGAGCAGTTCTTC,CASTSGSRTNEQFF
TRBJ2-2,15,NA,TRBV30,NA,TGTGCCTGGAGGGTTACCCGGACGGGCACCGGGGAGCTGTTTTTT,CAWRVTRTGTGELFF
TRBJ2-3,16,few,TRBV28,NA,TGTGCCACCTTAAAGGGGGAGGGGTATAGCACAGATACGCAGTATTTT,CATLKGEGYSTDTQYF
TRBJ1-4,13,NA,TRBV6-5,NA,TGTGCCAGCAGTTACTCGATGACTGAAAAACTGTTTTTT,CASSYSMTEKLFF
TRBJ2-1,15,NA,TRBV5-4,TRBD2,TGTGCCAGCAGCTTGGGGCTAGCGGTTGGGGATGAGCAGTTCTTC,CASSLGLAVGDEQFF
TRBJ2-3,13,NA,TRBV28,TRBD1,TGTGCCAGCAGTGAACCACAGGGGGATACGCAGTATTTT,CASSEPQGDTQYF
TRBJ1-2,15,NA,TRBV4-3,NA,TGCGCCAGCAGCCAAGGAGAAACAGGGCGGGATGGCTACACCTTC,CASSQGETGRDGYTF
TRBJ1-2,15,NA,TRBV5-6,NA,TGTGCCAGCAGCCTCATGGCGACAGGCAACTATGGCTACACCTTC,CASSLMATGNYGYTF
TRBJ2-3,16,NA,TRBV5-1,TRBD2,TGCGCCAGCAGCTTTGGACTAGCGGGGAACACAGATACGCAGTATTTT,CASSFGLAGNTDTQYF
TRBJ2-4,14,NA,TRBV6-5,NA,TGTGCCAGCAGCAAAGGGGGGGCCCAAAACATTCAGTACTTC,CASSKGGAQNIQYF
TRBJ2-7,15,NA,TRBV7-9,TRBD1,TGTGCCAGCAGCGAGACAGGGGGCCTAATCTACGAGCAGTACTTC,CASSETGGLIYEQYF
TRBJ1-1,14,few,TRBV11-2,NA,TGTGCCAGCAGCCCGCTTCGGGTAGCCACTGAAGCTTTCTTT,CASSPLRVATEAFF
TRBJ2-5,16,NA,TRBV6-1,NA,TGTGCCAGCAGTGAAGGGACGAAATTGTACCAAGAGACCCAGTACTTC,CASSEGTKLYQETQYF
TRBJ2-7,14,NA,TRBV5-1,NA,TGCGCCAGCAGTGAGGGGCAGCCCCCGAACGAGCAGTACTTC,CASSEGQPPNEQYF
TRBJ2-5,13,NA,TRBV11-2,NA,TGTGCCAGCAGCTCCTATACGAGGGAGACCCAGTACTTC,CASSSYTRETQYF
TRBJ2-3,16,NA,TRBV30,NA,TGTGCCTGGAGTGTAAGAACAGGGCTCATCACAGATACGCAGTATTTT,CAWSVRTGLITDTQYF
TRBJ2-5,15,NA,TRBV5-1,NA,TGCGCCAGCAGCTTGGCCATGGGCTCAGGGGAGACCCAGTACTTC,CASSLAMGSGETQYF
TRBJ2-7,15,NA,TRBV18,TRBD2,TGTGCCAGCTCACCACTCCTAGCGGGAGCAGACGAGCAGTACTTC,CASSPLLAGADEQYF
TRBJ1-5,18,NA,TRBV7-6,NA,TGTGCCAGCAGCTTAGGGTCGGGGGCCGCTTATAGCAATCAGCCCCAGCATTTT,CASSLGSGAAYSNQPQHF
TRBJ1-1,14,NA,TRBV5-1,NA,TGCGCCAGCAGCTTAATGACAGGTGGGACTGAAGCTTTCTTT,CASSLMTGGTEAFF
TRBJ2-1,12,NA,TRBV10-3,NA,TGTGCCACCACGGACAATTACAATGAGCAGTTCTTC,CATTDNYNEQFF
TRBJ2-2,17,once,TRBV2,NA,TGTGCCAGCAGGCTCCCAACAGGGGGGGGCTACACCGGGGAGCTGTTTTTT,CASRLPTGGGYTGELFF
TRBJ2-5,15,NA,TRBV7-2,TRBD1,TGTGCCAGCAGCTGGGGTAACAGGGGCCAAGAGACCCAGTACTTC,CASSWGNRGQETQYF
TRBJ2-2,13,NA,TRBV7-9,NA,TGTGCCAGCAGCTTATCCTCCACCGGGGAGCTGTTTTTT,CASSLSSTGELFF
TRBJ2-1,16,NA,TRBV5-1,TRBD1,TGCGCCAGCAGCGTCGGGACAGGGATATCCTACAATGAGCAGTTCTTC,CASSVGTGISYNEQFF
TRBJ1-1,13,NA,TRBV5-1,NA,TGCGCCAGCAGCTTTTGGGGAATCACTGAAGCTTTCTTT,CASSFWGITEAFF
TRBJ1-6,15,once,TRBV30,NA,TGTGCCTGGGCTCGATTGGCGGGAGGGAATTCACCCCTCCACTTT,CAWARLAGGNSPLHF
TRBJ1-1,14,NA,TRBV7-9,NA,TGTGCCAGCAGCCCGGGACCTAGGAACACTGAAGCTTTCTTT,CASSPGPRNTEAFF
TRBJ2-1,11,once,TRBV11-2,NA,TGTGCCAGCAGCCCTTTCAATGAGCAGTTCTTC,CASSPFNEQFF
TRBJ1-1,17,once,TRBV21-1,NA,TGTGCCAGAGCAGTTGGGGCGGCTGGAGGGGGGAACACTGAAGCTTTCTTT,CARAVGAAGGGNTEAFF
TRBJ2-5,16,NA,TRBV5-1,TRBD2,TGCGCCAGCAGCTTGGTACCTAGCGGGGGCCAAGAGACCCAGTACTTC,CASSLVPSGGQETQYF
TRBJ2-7,16,NA,TRBV5-1,TRBD2,TGCGCCAGCAGCTTGGGCGTGGGAGGGCCCCCCTACGAGCAGTACTTC,CASSLGVGGPPYEQYF
TRBJ2-2,14,NA,TRBV28,NA,TGTGCCAGCAGTCTTCTGGGGGCGGGCGGGGAGCTGTTTTTT,CASSLLGAGGELFF
TRBJ2-1,15,once,TRBV7-9,NA,TGTGCCAGCAGCCCACCAGGCGGCTCCTACAATGAGCAGTTCTTC,CASSPPGGSYNEQFF
TRBJ2-5,11,NA,TRBV28,NA,TGTGCCAGCACCAACCAAGAGACCCAGTACTTC,CASTNQETQYF
TRBJ2-2,16,NA,TRBV9,NA,TGTGCCAGCAGCGTAGATCCGTCCGGTAACACCGGGGAGCTGTTTTTT,CASSVDPSGNTGELFF
TRBJ2-3,16,NA,TRBV11-2,NA,TGTGCCAGCAGCTTAGGGGGACCTAACAAGCGGGATACGCAGTATTTT,CASSLGGPNKRDTQYF
TRBJ2-7,14,NA,TRBV5-5,TRBD1,TGTGCCAGCAGCTTGGGACAGGGACCCTACGAGCAGTACTTC,CASSLGQGPYEQYF
TRBJ1-3,14,NA,TRBV6-1,NA,TGTGCCAGCAACGAACTGGGTGCTGGAAACACCATATATTTT,CASNELGAGNTIYF
TRBJ2-7,14,NA,TRBV11-2,NA,TGTGCCAGCAGCTTAGGTACTAGTCCCGACGAGCAGTACTTC,CASSLGTSPDEQYF
TRBJ2-5,14,NA,TRBV7-3,TRBD2,TGTGCCAGCAGCTCTAGCGGAGGGGAAGAGACCCAGTACTTC,CASSSSGGEETQYF
TRBJ2-1,12,NA,TRBV7-2,NA,TGTGCCAGCAGCCCCACCCACAATGAGCAGTTCTTC,CASSPTHNEQFF
TRBJ1-3,16,NA,TRBV4-2,NA,TGTGCCAGCAGCCAAGATCTTGTCGGCTCTGGAAACACCATATATTTT,CASSQDLVGSGNTIYF
TRBJ1-1,14,NA,TRBV9,NA,TGTGCCAGCAGCGCTTCAGTGGTGGGCACTGAAGCTTTCTTT,CASSASVVGTEAFF
TRBJ1-1,13,NA,TRBV7-8,NA,TGTGCCAGCAGCCGAGGGACGAACACTGAAGCTTTCTTT,CASSRGTNTEAFF
TRBJ2-7,15,many,TRBV10-3,TRBD2,TGTGCCATCAGTGACACTAGCGGAAACTCCTACGAGCAGTACTTC,CAISDTSGNSYEQYF
TRBJ2-3,14,NA,TRBV10-3,NA,TGTGCCATCGGCCGACCGCGGGAAGCAGATACGCAGTATTTT,CAIGRPREADTQYF
TRBJ2-1,14,NA,TRBV6-4,NA,TGTGCCAGCAGTGACCGCGGGACCGGCGATGAGCAGTTCTTC,CASSDRGTGDEQFF
TRBJ2-7,13,NA,TRBV29-1,TRBD1,TGCAGCGTTCGGGCAGGGGGCTCCTACGAGCAGTACTTC,CSVRAGGSYEQYF
TRBJ2-2,16,NA,TRBV6-4,NA,TGTGCCAGCAGTCAAAAACCCGGGACGAACACCGGGGAGCTGTTTTTT,CASSQKPGTNTGELFF
TRBJ1-5,14,NA,TRBV28,NA,TGTGCCAGCAGTTTATGGCAGGGCAATCAGCCCCAGCATTTT,CASSLWQGNQPQHF
TRBJ1-1,13,many,TRBV9,NA,TGTGCCAGCAGCCCTAGTGCCAGGGAGGACGCTTTCTTT,CASSPSAREDAFF
TRBJ2-5,15,NA,TRBV5-1,NA,TGCGCCAGCAGCGTGGCAGGGGGGGACCAAGAGACCCAGTACTTC,CASSVAGGDQETQYF
TRBJ1-5,12,once,TRBV7-9,NA,TGTGCCAGCAGCGCCCCAGGGCAGCCCCAGCATTTT,CASSAPGQPQHF
TRBJ1-3,16,NA,TRBV6-6,TRBD1,TGTGCCAGCATCACGGGGCAGGGGGCACCTGGAAACACCATATATTTT,CASITGQGAPGNTIYF